This entry concerns a single T cell receptor (beta chain). Antigen unknown. The germline CDR1 and CDR2 sequences are KGHSH and LQKENI. The CDR3 has 18 residues. V was trimmed by 6 bases and J by 0 bases, leaving 20 bases between them. The data derive from a study of a mutant IDH1 vaccine in newly diagnosed glioma. About the study: Patients under treatment included roughly 60% males and approximately 38% females and had a mean age of around 40 years.

Time point: baseline, week 1 (first vaccination visit). Indicated treatment: pre-vaccination baseline after standard-of-care therapy. Patients carried new grade 3 or 4 IDH1-mutant astrocytomas lacking nuclear ATRX. Study-level results: Seemingly, top peripheral T cell clonotype changes bore no relation to pseudoprogression.

Sequencing used immunoSEQ multiplex PCR; TCRdb keeps in-frame clones, though not all of them. The table includes about 98,000 clones, approximately 90% detected once. J is TRBJ1-4 and V is TRBV18; no clear D gene. Sequencing used PBMCs, obtained from a glioma patient treated with radiotherapy, temozolomide or both. This sequence originates from a woman in her fifties or sixties with glioma. CDR3 coding DNA: TGTGCCAGCTCCCCTGGCACAGTCGGGCCTACAACTAATGAAAAACTGTTTTTT. Translating it yields CASSPGTVGPTTNEKLFF.